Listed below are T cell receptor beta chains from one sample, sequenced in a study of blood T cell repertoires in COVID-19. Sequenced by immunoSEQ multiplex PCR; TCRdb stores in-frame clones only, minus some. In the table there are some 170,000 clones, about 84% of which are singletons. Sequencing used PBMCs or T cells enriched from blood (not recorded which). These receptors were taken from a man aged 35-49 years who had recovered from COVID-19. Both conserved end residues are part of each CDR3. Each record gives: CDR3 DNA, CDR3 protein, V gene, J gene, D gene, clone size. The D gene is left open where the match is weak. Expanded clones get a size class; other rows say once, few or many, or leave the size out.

DNA: TGTGCCAGCAGGCCTCTTAGCGGGGGGCGGACCAATGAGCAGTTCTTC
CDR3: CASRPLSGGRTNEQFF
V: TRBV3-1/TRBV3-2
J: TRBJ2-1
D: TRBD2
size: NA

DNA: TGTGCCAGCAGTTGGAACAGGGATGGGAATTCACCCCTCCACTTT
CDR3: CASSWNRDGNSPLHF
V: TRBV2
J: TRBJ1-6
D: NA
size: NA

DNA: TGTGCCAGTAGGGGAGAGACGGATAATTCACCCCTCCACTTT
CDR3: CASRGETDNSPLHF
V: TRBV19
J: TRBJ1-6
D: NA
size: NA

DNA: TGTGCCAGCAGCCCCCTCGCGGGACAGCAAGTAGAAAATCAGCCCCAGCATTTT
CDR3: CASSPLAGQQVENQPQHF
V: TRBV9
J: TRBJ1-5
D: TRBD1
size: NA

DNA: TGTGCCAGCAGCAATACAGGACGAGAGACCCAGTACTTC
CDR3: CASSNTGRETQYF
V: TRBV5-6
J: TRBJ2-5
D: NA
size: NA

DNA: TGTGCCAGCAGCCTCGACAGGAATGGCTACACCTTC
CDR3: CASSLDRNGYTF
V: TRBV7-6
J: TRBJ1-2
D: NA
size: NA

DNA: TGTGCCAGTAGTAAACAGGGTCACACAGATACGCAGTATTTT
CDR3: CASSKQGHTDTQYF
V: TRBV19
J: TRBJ2-3
D: NA
size: NA

DNA: TGTGCCAGCATTGGTCAGGGGGCCGATGGCTACACCTTC
CDR3: CASIGQGADGYTF
V: TRBV6-5
J: TRBJ1-2
D: TRBD1
size: once

DNA: TGTGCCAGTACCCCGGGACAGGGGGCCACCAGCGATAGCAATCAGCCCCAGCATTTT
CDR3: CASTPGQGATSDSNQPQHF
V: TRBV19
J: TRBJ1-5
D: TRBD1
size: NA

DNA: TGTGCCAGCTCTAGGGGCAACACTGAAGCTTTCTTT
CDR3: CASSRGNTEAFF
V: TRBV3-1/TRBV3-2
J: TRBJ1-1
D: NA
size: NA

DNA: TGCAGCGTCCGGTTTGGGGGCGCGGGGGTGCGGGGCTACACCTTC
CDR3: CSVRFGGAGVRGYTF
V: TRBV29-1
J: TRBJ1-2
D: NA
size: few

DNA: TGTGCCAGCAGCCTCAAGGCCAGGGGGCGGGACGGCTTTAACTATGGCTACACCTTC
CDR3: CASSLKARGRDGFNYGYTF
V: TRBV3-1/TRBV3-2
J: TRBJ1-2
D: TRBD1
size: NA

DNA: TGTGCCAGCACGTTGGACAGGGTTAACACTGAAGCTTTCTTT
CDR3: CASTLDRVNTEAFF
V: TRBV5-6
J: TRBJ1-1
D: TRBD1
size: NA

DNA: TGTGCCAGCAGCGTCCCTCTCGGGAGGGCCAACGTCCTGACTTTC
CDR3: CASSVPLGRANVLTF
V: TRBV2
J: TRBJ2-6
D: NA
size: NA

DNA: TGTGCCAGCAGTCCCATGGGGGGCTCCTACAATGAGCAGTTCTTC
CDR3: CASSPMGGSYNEQFF
V: TRBV6-5
J: TRBJ2-1
D: NA
size: NA

DNA: TGTGCCAGCAGGGGACTAGCGGGGCTATACAATGAGCAGTTCTTC
CDR3: CASRGLAGLYNEQFF
V: TRBV2
J: TRBJ2-1
D: TRBD2
size: NA

DNA: TGTGCCATCAGTCCGGGACAACCCAATGAGCAGTTCTTC
CDR3: CAISPGQPNEQFF
V: TRBV10-3
J: TRBJ2-1
D: NA
size: few

DNA: TGTGCCAGCAGCCAATCCGGGACAGGGAAGACCCAGTACTTC
CDR3: CASSQSGTGKTQYF
V: TRBV11-3
J: TRBJ2-5
D: TRBD1
size: NA

DNA: TGTGCCAGCAGTTTTTCCGGGGGGATCGCGGCTTTCTTT
CDR3: CASSFSGGIAAFF
V: TRBV27
J: TRBJ1-1
D: NA
size: NA

DNA: TGTGCCAGCAGGGCCGGGACAGGGTTGAACATTCAGTACTTC
CDR3: CASRAGTGLNIQYF
V: TRBV5-4
J: TRBJ2-4
D: TRBD1
size: NA

DNA: TGTGCCAGCAGCTCGAGGACTAGCGGTCGGGCATATCGGCTGTTTTTT
CDR3: CASSSRTSGRAYRLFF
V: TRBV7-6
J: TRBJ2-2
D: TRBD2
size: NA

DNA: TGTGCCAGCAGCCCCAATAGCGGGGGATACAATGAGCAGTTCTTC
CDR3: CASSPNSGGYNEQFF
V: TRBV3-1/TRBV3-2
J: TRBJ2-1
D: TRBD2
size: NA

DNA: TGTGCCAGCAGCTCCCAGGGGGACGGATTCAATGAAAAACTGTTTTTT
CDR3: CASSSQGDGFNEKLFF
V: TRBV9
J: TRBJ1-4
D: TRBD1
size: NA

DNA: TGCAGCGTTGAAGATCAAGTCCTAGCGGGGGAGACCCAGTACTTC
CDR3: CSVEDQVLAGETQYF
V: TRBV29-1
J: TRBJ2-5
D: TRBD2
size: NA

DNA: TGTGCCACCAGTGATCCGATGACAGGGCTTAATGGCTACACCTTC
CDR3: CATSDPMTGLNGYTF
V: TRBV24-1
J: TRBJ1-2
D: TRBD1
size: NA

DNA: TGTGCCAGCAGCTTAGTCATTCTCCCGGGACACTCTGGAAACACCATATATTTT
CDR3: CASSLVILPGHSGNTIYF
V: TRBV7-8
J: TRBJ1-3
D: NA
size: few

DNA: TGTGCCAGCAGCTTAACTGGGAGCTCTGGAAACACCATATATTTT
CDR3: CASSLTGSSGNTIYF
V: TRBV7-2
J: TRBJ1-3
D: NA
size: NA

DNA: TGTGCCAGCAGTGACGGGGGGGCCTTGATCACAGATACGCAGTATTTT
CDR3: CASSDGGALITDTQYF
V: TRBV25-1
J: TRBJ2-3
D: TRBD2
size: NA

DNA: TGTGCCAGCAGCCGCAACATCGGGACAGGACCAGAGGACTATGGCTACACCTTC
CDR3: CASSRNIGTGPEDYGYTF
V: TRBV21-1
J: TRBJ1-2
D: NA
size: NA

DNA: TGTGCCAGCAGCCCCGGGTTGGGACTGGACACAGATACGCAGTATTTT
CDR3: CASSPGLGLDTDTQYF
V: TRBV5-4
J: TRBJ2-3
D: NA
size: NA

DNA: TGTGCCAGCAGCCCAAGTTCTAGCAGAGCCTATAATTCACCCCTCCACTTT
CDR3: CASSPSSSRAYNSPLHF
V: TRBV5-4
J: TRBJ1-6
D: NA
size: NA

DNA: TGTGCCACCGTGGACTACGGGATCCAGAACACTGAAGCTTTCTTT
CDR3: CATVDYGIQNTEAFF
V: TRBV6-5
J: TRBJ1-1
D: NA
size: NA

DNA: TGTGCCAGCAGCTTAGTAGCGGGTTTAAAAGAGACCCAGTACTTC
CDR3: CASSLVAGLKETQYF
V: TRBV7-8
J: TRBJ2-5
D: TRBD2
size: NA

DNA: TGTGCCAGCAGCTTGGCAGGGGGCGCCTGGACCAAAAACATTCAGTACTTC
CDR3: CASSLAGGAWTKNIQYF
V: TRBV5-4
J: TRBJ2-4
D: TRBD1
size: NA

DNA: TGTGCCAGCAGCTTGGCCGATAGCGGGGGGTGGCGAGTGACAGATACGCAGTATTTT
CDR3: CASSLADSGGWRVTDTQYF
V: TRBV5-6
J: TRBJ2-3
D: TRBD2
size: NA

DNA: TGTGCTAGTGGTTTGAATACAGGGGGCTACACCTTC
CDR3: CASGLNTGGYTF
V: TRBV12-5
J: TRBJ1-2
D: NA
size: NA

DNA: TGTGCCAGCAAGAAGGGACAGGGAGGGACTGAAGCTTTCTTT
CDR3: CASKKGQGGTEAFF
V: TRBV2
J: TRBJ1-1
D: TRBD1
size: NA

DNA: TGTGCCAGCAGCGCCCGAGCGGGGGGAGGCACAGATACGCAGTATTTT
CDR3: CASSARAGGGTDTQYF
V: TRBV7-8
J: TRBJ2-3
D: TRBD2
size: NA

DNA: TGTGCCAGCAGTGAATCCGTGAGGGGGCTGGGGCGGAGTGGTGAAGCTTTCTTT
CDR3: CASSESVRGLGRSGEAFF
V: TRBV2
J: TRBJ1-1
D: TRBD1
size: NA

DNA: TGCGCCAGCAGCTTGGCCGGGGAGGGCGGGAACACTGAAGCTTTCTTT
CDR3: CASSLAGEGGNTEAFF
V: TRBV5-1
J: TRBJ1-1
D: NA
size: few

DNA: TGTGCCAGCAGCCGAGACGGCGGTAGCGGGGATGTGGAGACCCAGTACTTC
CDR3: CASSRDGGSGDVETQYF
V: TRBV9
J: TRBJ2-5
D: TRBD2
size: NA

DNA: TGCGCCAGCAGCCCTACGACAGGGTACTCTGGAAACACCATATATTTT
CDR3: CASSPTTGYSGNTIYF
V: TRBV4-1
J: TRBJ1-3
D: TRBD1
size: NA

DNA: TGTGCCAGCAGCAAGGGCAACAGGGCCGAAAACTATGGCTACACCTTC
CDR3: CASSKGNRAENYGYTF
V: TRBV25-1
J: TRBJ1-2
D: NA
size: few

DNA: TGTGCCAGCAGCTTAAGTTTAGGCCGAGGCAGCTATGGCTACACCTTC
CDR3: CASSLSLGRGSYGYTF
V: TRBV7-9
J: TRBJ1-2
D: NA
size: few

DNA: TGTGCCAGCAGCGAGCGGGAGCCCTACAATGAGCAGTTCTTC
CDR3: CASSEREPYNEQFF
V: TRBV9
J: TRBJ2-1
D: TRBD2
size: NA

DNA: TGCGCCAGCAAGCAGGAAGATGAGCAGTTCTTC
CDR3: CASKQEDEQFF
V: TRBV5-1
J: TRBJ2-1
D: NA
size: NA